These T cell receptor beta chains were read from a single sample in a study of T cells after yellow fever vaccination. One entry per CDR3 protein results from TCRdb running MiXCR on the 5' RACE reads. The table records about 580,000 distinct CDR3 sequences, about a sixth of them present only once. The sequences come from PBMCs, collected about 5 days after the first yellow fever vaccination. These receptors all stem from a man between 18 and 35 years old who received the YFV17D yellow fever vaccine. CDR3s include the opening cysteine and the closing phenylalanine or tryptophan. D genes are given only for firm matches. Where a row states a size, it is once, few, many or the class of an expanded clone; other rows omit it.

size	V	J	D	CDR3	DNA
-	TRBV6-6	TRBJ2-5	-	CASTARETQYF	TGTGCCAGCACCGCTAGGGAGACCCAGTACTTC
-	TRBV20-1	TRBJ1-5	-	CSASALYQPQHF	TGCAGTGCTTCCGCCTTATATCAGCCCCAGCATTTT
many	TRBV15	TRBJ2-4	-	CATSRDPSGHIQYF	TGTGCCACCAGCAGAGATCCGTCTGGGCACATTCAGTACTTC
few	TRBV2	TRBJ2-7	-	CAVDKFAGQYF	TGTGCCGTCGACAAATTCGCTGGGCAGTACTTC
once	TRBV3-1	TRBJ1-5	TRBD1	CASSGGTVGNQPQHF	TGTGCCAGCAGCGGCGGGACAGTGGGCAATCAGCCCCAGCATTTT
many	TRBV18	TRBJ2-2	-	CASSPQGVVQTGELFF	TGTGCCAGCTCACCACAGGGGGTTGTCCAAACCGGGGAGCTGTTTTTT
-	TRBV12-3/TRBV12-4	TRBJ2-7	-	CASSYPGAGASSYEQYF	TGTGCCAGCAGTTACCCGGGAGCAGGGGCTTCCTCCTACGAGCAGTACTTC
-	TRBV12-3/TRBV12-4	TRBJ1-1	TRBD1	CASSSRTGTEAFF	TGTGCCAGCAGTTCGCGGACAGGCACTGAAGCTTTCTTT
few	TRBV7-2	TRBJ2-7	-	CASSSAVYEQYF	TGTGCCAGCAGCTCCGCGGTGTACGAGCAGTACTTC
-	TRBV7-2	TRBJ2-5	-	CASSTRGAETQYF	TGTGCCAGCAGCACCCGGGGAGCCGAGACCCAGTACTTC
few	TRBV2	TRBJ2-7	-	CATLGRAYEQYF	TGTGCCACCCTTGGCAGAGCCTACGAGCAGTACTTC
few	TRBV18	TRBJ2-7	-	CASSNDRVNEQYF	TGTGCCAGCTCAAACGACAGAGTGAACGAGCAGTACTTC
few	TRBV19	TRBJ2-1	-	CASPRRGPYNEQFF	TGTGCCAGTCCTCGGCGGGGGCCATACAATGAGCAGTTCTTC
-	TRBV5-4	TRBJ2-1	TRBD2	CASSRTSGTYHREQFF	TGTGCCAGCAGCCGAACTAGCGGGACGTACCACAGGGAGCAGTTCTTC
many	TRBV4-3	TRBJ2-3	-	CASSQDLPGGGTDTQYF	TGCGCCAGCAGCCAAGACTTACCTGGAGGGGGCACAGATACGCAGTATTTT
-	TRBV7-7	TRBJ2-2	-	CASSLVGKNTGELFF	TGTGCCAGCAGCTTAGTAGGCAAGAACACCGGGGAGCTGTTTTTT
-	TRBV5-1	TRBJ1-6	-	CASSLWGAANINNSPLHF	TGCGCCAGCAGCCTCTGGGGGGCCGCGAACATTAATAATTCACCCCTCCACTTT
-	TRBV5-1	TRBJ1-1	-	CASSLVLTEGTEAFF	TGCGCCAGCAGCTTGGTCTTGACAGAGGGCACTGAAGCTTTCTTT
-	TRBV6-2/TRBV6-3	TRBJ2-7	-	CASSSGTNYEQYF	TGTGCCAGCAGTTCAGGAACTAACTACGAGCAGTACTTC
many	TRBV20-1	TRBJ1-1	-	CSARDPQTEEAFF	TGCAGTGCTAGAGATCCCCAGACAGAAGAAGCTTTCTTT
-	TRBV20-1	TRBJ1-4	-	CSARDFWGNHNEKLFF	TGCAGTGCTAGGGACTTCTGGGGGAACCATAATGAAAAACTGTTTTTT
-	TRBV6-1	TRBJ2-3	-	CASSEGAGIPDTQYF	TGTGCCAGCAGTGAAGGGGCGGGAATACCAGATACGCAGTATTTT
-	TRBV11-2	TRBJ1-6	TRBD1	CASSFRLGDRVGSPLHF	TGTGCCAGCAGCTTCCGGTTGGGAGACAGGGTCGGATCACCCCTCCACTTT
-	TRBV11-2	TRBJ2-1	TRBD1	CASSSTGGLDNEQFF	TGTGCCAGCAGCTCCACAGGGGGCCTGGACAATGAGCAGTTCTTC
many	TRBV12-3/TRBV12-4	TRBJ1-2	TRBD1	CASRTGGSYGYTF	TGTGCCAGCAGGACAGGGGGATCTTATGGCTACACCTTC
-	TRBV24-1	TRBJ2-2	-	CATSEHSGTYGGELFF	TGTGCCACCAGTGAGCACTCGGGGACGTATGGCGGGGAGCTGTTTTTT
few	TRBV7-9	TRBJ1-2	-	CASSLGGGPNYGYTF	TGTGCCAGCAGCTTAGGTGGAGGGCCCAACTATGGCTACACCTTC
many	TRBV4-3	TRBJ2-3	TRBD1	CASSVTGVPTDTQYF	TGCGCCAGCAGCGTTACAGGGGTTCCAACAGATACGCAGTATTTT
few	TRBV7-6	TRBJ2-2	-	CASSLAHGPQTGELFF	TGTGCCAGCAGCTTAGCGCATGGACCCCAAACCGGGGAGCTGTTTTTT
-	TRBV12-3/TRBV12-4	TRBJ2-3	-	CASSFRTVDTQYF	TGTGCCAGCAGTTTTCGCACGGTAGATACGCAGTATTTT
few	TRBV6-1	TRBJ2-2	TRBD1	CASSQPGQGITGELFF	TGTGCCAGCAGTCAGCCGGGACAGGGGATCACCGGGGAGCTGTTTTTT
few	TRBV10-3	TRBJ1-2	-	CAISEPPTGIVVYGYTF	TGTGCCATCAGTGAGCCTCCAACGGGCATCGTCGTCTATGGCTACACCTTC
-	TRBV4-3	TRBJ2-3	TRBD1	CASSQAVQGHTDTQYF	TGCGCCAGCAGCCAAGCAGTACAGGGGCACACAGATACGCAGTATTTT
once	TRBV7-9	TRBJ2-5	-	CASSLRVTETQYF	TGTGCCAGCAGCCTCAGGGTTACAGAGACCCAGTACTTC
few	TRBV6-5	TRBJ2-3	TRBD2	CASSYMVAGGQTDTQYF	TGTGCCAGCAGTTACATGGTAGCGGGGGGGCAAACAGATACGCAGTATTTT
few	TRBV14	TRBJ2-1	TRBD2	CASSGTSVLNEQFF	TGTGCCAGCAGCGGGACTAGTGTCTTAAATGAGCAGTTCTTC
few	TRBV12-3/TRBV12-4	TRBJ1-5	-	CASSPAYRMGDQPQHF	TGTGCCAGCAGTCCCGCCTACAGGATGGGGGATCAGCCCCAGCATTTT
-	TRBV27	TRBJ1-1	-	CASSLYGLAPRFENTEAFF	TGTGCCAGCAGTTTATACGGATTGGCTCCTAGGTTCGAGAACACTGAAGCTTTCTTT
few	TRBV4-1	TRBJ2-2	-	CASSFPAGNLNTGELFF	TGCGCCAGCAGCTTTCCGGCTGGGAATTTGAACACCGGGGAGCTGTTTTTT
few	TRBV3-1	TRBJ2-4	TRBD1	CARPGQGGNIQYF	TGTGCCAGGCCCGGACAGGGCGGAAACATTCAGTACTTC
-	TRBV25-1	TRBJ1-2	-	CASSETGRRNYGYTF	TGTGCCAGCAGTGAAACCGGGAGGCGCAACTATGGCTACACCTTC
-	TRBV20-1	TRBJ2-7	-	CSASGSGLSYEQYF	TGCAGTGCATCTGGCAGCGGCCTCTCCTACGAGCAGTACTTC
-	TRBV6-1	TRBJ1-2	TRBD1	CASSRDRGTGYTF	TGTGCCAGCAGCCGCGACAGGGGAACGGGCTACACCTTC
many	TRBV5-6	TRBJ1-5	TRBD1	CASSSANRQGYQHF	TGTGCCAGCAGCTCTGCCAACCGACAGGGTTACCAGCATTTT
few	TRBV5-1	TRBJ2-2	TRBD2	CASSLVAGGTNTGELFF	TGCGCCAGCAGCTTGGTTGCGGGGGGGACTAACACCGGGGAGCTGTTTTTT
-	TRBV28	TRBJ2-1	-	CASKVLRSSYNEQFF	TGTGCCAGCAAAGTTCTACGTAGCTCCTACAATGAGCAGTTCTTC
many	TRBV5-6	TRBJ2-3	-	CASSLGGAPDTQYF	TGTGCCAGCAGCTTGGGGGGGGCCCCAGATACGCAGTATTTT
-	TRBV5-1	TRBJ1-3	-	CASSPWGGNTIYF	TGCGCCAGCAGCCCCTGGGGGGGCAACACCATATATTTT